This T cell receptor beta chain was obtained from a study of CD8 T cells in ankylosing spondylitis (dated by TCRdb to about 2017). For context, the study as a whole: To find TCR variants linked to disease, the study profiled T cell receptor beta repertoires in ankylosing spondylitis patients and healthy donors. The full study cohort comprised 25 ankylosing spondylitis patients and 85 to 120 healthy donors. Peripheral blood samples were taken, and synovial fluid was additionally collected from ankylosing spondylitis patients.

V and J are truncated by 6 bases and 3 bases respectively, leaving an intervening sequence of 3 bases. Inclusive of the bounding cysteine and phenylalanine, the CDR3 is 11 residues long. Solely the CDR3 DNA is kept, with 33 bases framed from the first base. Many counts were recorded for this clonotype. Its antigen has not been determined. Per-base qualities were not stored, and no clone one base away is much larger. These reads were obtained on an Illumina HiSeq 2500. TCR beta libraries were prepared by quantitative 5'-RACE with molecular barcodes. In the paper's pipeline: To identify disease-linked TCR variants, a new computational method was used, one built on a probabilistic model of VDJ rearrangement. TCRdb took the public reads, trimmed them with fastp at Q25, ran MiXCR for clone calling and kept in-frame beta chains. Identical CDR3 proteins give one entry, which carries the most common genes and DNA. None of the V and J calls come from the authors' own analysis; TCRdb made them. Counted in this sample were roughly 220,000 distinct CDR3 sequences; more than 9% of them appeared once. Clones ranked in the top ten supply 21% of the sample.

Points the paper makes about the study in general: The disease-linked clones were reported to be significantly enriched in matched synovial fluid samples from ankylosing spondylitis patients. Some motif variants were previously reported in synovial fluid and blood of reactive arthritis patients, suggesting common disease-initiation mechanisms. The disease-linked clones had a CD8+ phenotype and were found at relatively low frequencies in peripheral blood. A TCR beta motif of several highly homologous amino acid variants appeared characteristic of blood from ankylosing spondylitis patients.

The source material was blood, either unsorted or a sorted T cell fraction (not recorded which). The chain was built from TRBV12-3 or TRBV12-4 and TRBJ2-1; a confident D gene designation cannot be given. This clonotype originated in a male donor with ankylosing spondylitis or in good health (not recorded which). The nucleotide sequence is given as TGTGCCAGCAGGGGCTACAATGAGCAGTTCTTC. Translated, it gives CASRGYNEQFF.